The clone carrying this T cell receptor beta chain was picked up many times. The antigen is undetermined. This record comes from a study of spatial heterogeneity in lung cancer. Overall study: Donation came from about 72 patients with untreated early-stage non-small cell lung cancer. Sequenced were any available follow-up PBMC samples, which had been obtained a median of approximately two years after resection.

Findings of the study overall: More often at tumor resection than at routine follow-up, ubiquitous expanded tumor TCRs were detected in the blood.

TCRdb recomputed calls from the 5' RACE reads with MiXCR, one row per CDR3 protein. The sample contains about 120,000 distinct CDR3 sequences, 12% of which appear only once. V was cut by 4 bases and J by 6 bases, with 12 bases left in between. From germline, CDR1 is MNHEY and CDR2 SVGEGT. The CDR3 extends over 14 amino acids. Time point: blood at routine non-recurrence follow-up after resection. Unsorted whole RNA of tumor, nontumor lung or frozen PBMC was sequenced. The V call is TRBV6-2 or TRBV6-3, the J call TRBJ2-2, with D perhaps given as TRBD1 or TRBD2 (5 bases each). The receptor was derived from a male donor with early-stage non-small cell lung cancer. The material was PBMCs, obtained at follow-up. CDR3 region: CASSSSGRSGELFF. The DNA for the CDR3 is TGTGCCAGCAGTTCATCGGGACGGTCCGGGGAGCTGTTTTTT.